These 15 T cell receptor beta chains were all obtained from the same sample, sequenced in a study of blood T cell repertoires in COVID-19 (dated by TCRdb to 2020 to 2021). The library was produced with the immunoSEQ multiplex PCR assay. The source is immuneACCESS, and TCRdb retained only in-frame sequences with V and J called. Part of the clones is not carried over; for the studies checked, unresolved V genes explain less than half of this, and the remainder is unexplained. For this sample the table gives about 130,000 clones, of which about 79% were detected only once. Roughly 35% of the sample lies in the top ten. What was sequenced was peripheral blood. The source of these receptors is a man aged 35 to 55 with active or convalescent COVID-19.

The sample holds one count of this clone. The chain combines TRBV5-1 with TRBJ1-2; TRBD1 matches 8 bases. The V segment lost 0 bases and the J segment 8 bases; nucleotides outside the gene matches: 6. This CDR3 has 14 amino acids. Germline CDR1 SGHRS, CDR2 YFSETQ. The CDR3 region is CASSLGQGAVGYTF. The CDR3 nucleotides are TGCGCCAGCAGCTTGGGGCAGGGGGCTGTAGGCTACACCTTC.

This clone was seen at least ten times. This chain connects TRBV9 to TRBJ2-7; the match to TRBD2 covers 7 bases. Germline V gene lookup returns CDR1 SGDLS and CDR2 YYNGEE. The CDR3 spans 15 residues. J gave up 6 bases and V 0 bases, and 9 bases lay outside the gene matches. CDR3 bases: TGTGCCAGCAGCGTAGAAGCCCAGGGAGGGCGCGAGCAGTACTTC. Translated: CASSVEAQGGREQYF.

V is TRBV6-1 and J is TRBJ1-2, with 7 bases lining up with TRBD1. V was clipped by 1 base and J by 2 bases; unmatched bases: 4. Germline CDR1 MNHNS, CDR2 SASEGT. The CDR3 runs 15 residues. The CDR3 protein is CASSEGGRGNYGYTF. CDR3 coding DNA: TGTGCCAGCAGTGAAGGAGGCAGGGGGAACTATGGCTACACCTTC.

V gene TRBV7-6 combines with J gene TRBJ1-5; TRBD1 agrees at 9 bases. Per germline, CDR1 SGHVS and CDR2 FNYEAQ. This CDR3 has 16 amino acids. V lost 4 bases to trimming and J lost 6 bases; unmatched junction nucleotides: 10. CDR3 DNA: TGTGCCAGCAGCTGGGGCTCGGGACAGGGCGGTCAGCCCCAGCATTTT. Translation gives CASSWGSGQGGQPQHF.

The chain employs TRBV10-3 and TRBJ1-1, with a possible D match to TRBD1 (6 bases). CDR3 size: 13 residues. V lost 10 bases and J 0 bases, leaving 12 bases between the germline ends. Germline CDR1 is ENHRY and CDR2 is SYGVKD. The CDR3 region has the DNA TGTGCCACCGAGGGGGACCTGAACACTGAAGCTTTCTTT. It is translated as CATEGDLNTEAFF.

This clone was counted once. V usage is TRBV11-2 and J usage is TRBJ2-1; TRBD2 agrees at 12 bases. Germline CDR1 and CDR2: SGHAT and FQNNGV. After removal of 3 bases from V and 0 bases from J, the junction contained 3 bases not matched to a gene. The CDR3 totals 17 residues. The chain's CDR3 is CASSFPTSGSSYNEQFF. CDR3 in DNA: TGTGCCAGCAGCTTCCCGACTAGCGGGAGCTCCTACAATGAGCAGTTCTTC.

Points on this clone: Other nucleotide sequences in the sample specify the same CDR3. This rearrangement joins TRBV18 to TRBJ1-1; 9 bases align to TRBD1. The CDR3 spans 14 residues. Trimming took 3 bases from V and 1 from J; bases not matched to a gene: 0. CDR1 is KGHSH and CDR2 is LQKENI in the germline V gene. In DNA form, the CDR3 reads TGTGCCAGCTCACCGGACAGGGGGAACACTGAAGCTTTCTTT. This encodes CASSPDRGNTEAFF.

DNA of the CDR3: TGCGCCAGCAGCTTGGGTAGCGGGAGTATGTACACCGGGGAGCTGTTTTTT. Protein product: CASSLGSGSMYTGELFF. The rearrangement links TRBV5-1 to TRBJ2-2; 9 positions match TRBD2. CDR3 length: 17 amino acids. The V and J ends lost 0 bases and 3 bases, in that order; junction bases with no gene match: 6. Germline CDR1 reads SGHRS; CDR2 reads YFSETQ. The full variable domain, its missing parts supplied by reference TRBV5-1 and TRBJ2-2, is KAGVTQTPRYLIKTRGQQVTLSCSPISGHRSVSWYQQTPGQGLQFLFEYFSETQRNKGNFPGRFSGRQFSNSRSEMNVSTLELGDSALYLCASSLGSGSMYTGELFFGEGSRLTVL.

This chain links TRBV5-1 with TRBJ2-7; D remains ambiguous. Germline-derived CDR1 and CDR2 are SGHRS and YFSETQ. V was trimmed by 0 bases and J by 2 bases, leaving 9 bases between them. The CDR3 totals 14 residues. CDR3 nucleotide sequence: TGCGCCAGCAGCTTGGGGGCCCCCCCCTACGAGCAGTACTTC. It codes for CASSLGAPPYEQYF. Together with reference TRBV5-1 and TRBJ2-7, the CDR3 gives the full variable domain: KAGVTQTPRYLIKTRGQQVTLSCSPISGHRSVSWYQQTPGQGLQFLFEYFSETQRNKGNFPGRFSGRQFSNSRSEMNVSTLELGDSALYLCASSLGAPPYEQYFGPGTRLTVT.

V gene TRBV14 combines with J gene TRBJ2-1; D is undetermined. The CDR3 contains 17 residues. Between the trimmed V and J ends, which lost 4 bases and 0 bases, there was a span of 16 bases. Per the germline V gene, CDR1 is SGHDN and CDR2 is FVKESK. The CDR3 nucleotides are TGTGCCAGCAGCCCCGCGGTTGCGGCATCCTCCTACAATGAGCAGTTCTTC. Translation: CASSPAVAASSYNEQFF.

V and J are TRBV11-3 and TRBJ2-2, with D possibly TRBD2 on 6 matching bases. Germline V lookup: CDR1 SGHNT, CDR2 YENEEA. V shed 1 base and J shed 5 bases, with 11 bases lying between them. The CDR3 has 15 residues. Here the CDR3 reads CASSLVGGVTGELFF. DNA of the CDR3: TGTGCCAGCAGCTTAGTGGGGGGTGTTACCGGGGAGCTGTTTTTT.

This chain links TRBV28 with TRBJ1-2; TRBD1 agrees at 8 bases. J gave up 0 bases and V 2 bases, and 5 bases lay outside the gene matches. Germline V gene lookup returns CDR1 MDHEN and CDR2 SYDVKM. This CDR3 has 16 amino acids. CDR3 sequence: CASSLQGATANYGYTF. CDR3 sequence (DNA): TGTGCCAGCAGTTTACAGGGGGCGACTGCTAACTATGGCTACACCTTC.

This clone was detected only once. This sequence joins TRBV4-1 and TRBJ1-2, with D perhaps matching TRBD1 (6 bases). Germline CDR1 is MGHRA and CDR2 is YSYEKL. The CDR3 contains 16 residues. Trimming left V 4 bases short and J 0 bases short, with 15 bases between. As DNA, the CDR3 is TGCGCCAGCAGCCCGACTTGGGGGACAACTAACTATGGCTACACCTTC. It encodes CASSPTWGTTNYGYTF.

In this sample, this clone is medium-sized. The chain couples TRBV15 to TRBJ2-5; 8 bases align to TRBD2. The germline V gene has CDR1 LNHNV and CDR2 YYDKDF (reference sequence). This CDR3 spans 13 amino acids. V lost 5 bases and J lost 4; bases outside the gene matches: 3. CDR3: CATSEAGGETQYF. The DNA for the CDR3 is TGTGCCACCAGCGAGGCGGGGGGAGAGACCCAGTACTTC.

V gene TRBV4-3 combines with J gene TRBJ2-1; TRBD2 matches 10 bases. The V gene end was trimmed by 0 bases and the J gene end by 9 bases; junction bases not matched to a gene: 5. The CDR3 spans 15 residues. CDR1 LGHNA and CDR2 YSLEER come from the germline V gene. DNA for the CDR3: TGCGCCAGCAGCCAAGACAGCGGGGGGGTGGGTGAGCAGTTCTTC. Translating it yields CASSQDSGGVGEQFF.